The 21 T cell receptor beta chains below all came from one sample that was sequenced in a study of T-cell memory formation after mild COVID-19. TCRdb recomputed calls from the 5' RACE reads with MiXCR, one row per CDR3 protein. The data show about 57,000 distinct CDR3 sequences, with about 12% seen just once and under 25% held by the top ten. Sequencing was performed on PBMCs or a T cell subset sorted from them (not recorded which). These receptors all come from a man aged 18 to 30 who had mild COVID-19 (a few samples of this study predate the infection). Cell type and time point are not known.

This clonotype came up a few times. The rearrangement joins TRBV29-1 to TRBJ1-1; D is uncertain. This CDR3 is 15 amino acids long. V lost 7 bases to trimming and J lost 0 bases, with 18 bases between them. Germline loops: CDR1 SQVTM, CDR2 ANQGSEA. This CDR3 reads CSASQDAGLNTEAFF. CDR3 nucleotide sequence: TGCAGCGCCTCCCAAGACGCCGGATTGAACACTGAAGCTTTCTTT.

This clonotype has a handful of counts. The chain joins TRBV3-1 to TRBJ1-5, with D possibly matching TRBD1 (6 bases). The germline V gene encodes CDR1 LGHDT and CDR2 YNNKEL (reference sequence). This CDR3 spans 13 amino acids. V dropped 3 bases and J dropped 6 bases, with 9 bases sitting between them. CDR3 sequence: CASSHYRAQPQHF. DNA of the CDR3: TGTGCCAGCAGCCATTACAGGGCTCAGCCCCAGCATTTT.

This clonotype was recorded at least ten times. The chain is built from TRBV13 and TRBJ2-1; TRBD2 agrees at 8 bases. The length of the CDR3 is 14 residues. Germline trimming cut 5 bases from V and 2 bases from J; bases unmatched to any gene: 2. Per the germline V gene, CDR1 is PRHDT and CDR2 is FYEKMQ (reference sequence). CDR3 DNA: TGTGCCAGCAGCCGCGGGAGGCCCTACAATGAGCAGTTCTTC. It specifies CASSRGRPYNEQFF.

Many counts were recorded for this clonotype. The V and J genes are TRBV5-6 and TRBJ2-3; 9 nucleotides match TRBD2. CDR1 is SGHDT, CDR2 YYEEEE, per germline. This CDR3 is built from 15 residues. Unmatched junction bases numbered 3, after V lost 2 bases and J lost 2 bases. The CDR3 DNA reads as TGTGCCAGCAGCTTACCGGGACTAGCCACAGATACGCAGTATTTT. Protein sequence: CASSLPGLATDTQYF.

This clonotype occurred a few times. The J gene is TRBJ2-3, the V gene TRBV9; no firm D call. V was trimmed by 2 bases and J by 3 bases, leaving 4 bases between them. Germline V gives CDR1 SGDLS, CDR2 YYNGEE. CDR3 length: 12 amino acids. CDR3 loop: CASSVLTDTQYF. The DNA for the CDR3 is TGTGCCAGCAGCGTCCTTACAGATACGCAGTATTTT.

The J gene is TRBJ2-2, the V gene TRBV29-1; D not certain. The germline V gene has CDR1 SQVTM and CDR2 ANQGSEA. V dropped 7 bases and J dropped 6 bases, with 12 bases sitting between them. The CDR3 loop spans 12 amino acids. DNA for the CDR3: TGCAGCGGCCGAAAAGGGCCCGGGGAGCTGTTTTTT. As protein: CSGRKGPGELFF.

This clonotype has ten or more counts. The chain has TRBV7-9 and TRBJ2-3; no reliable D call. The CDR3 is 14 amino acids. V gave up 1 base and J gave up 0 bases, with 5 bases separating them. Germline CDR1 SEHNR, CDR2 FQNEAQ (reference sequence). The CDR3 is CASSLEGSTDTQYF. The CDR3 bases are TGTGCCAGCAGCTTAGAGGGTAGCACAGATACGCAGTATTTT. Using reference TRBV7-9 and TRBJ2-3 for the parts outside the CDR3, the full variable domain is DTGVSQNPRHKITKRGQNVTFRCDPISEHNRLYWYRQTLGQGPEFLTYFQNEAQLEKSRLLSDRFSAERPKGSFSTLEIQRTEQGDSAMYLCASSLEGSTDTQYFGPGTRLTVL.

This clonotype has more than one count but fewer than ten. This chain links TRBV11-2 with TRBJ1-1, with D perhaps matching TRBD1 (5 bases). The CDR3 extends over 12 amino acids. Germline CDR1 reads SGHAT; CDR2 reads FQNNGV. Trimming shortened V by 3 bases and J by 5 bases, and 7 bases separated the two germline ends. DNA of the CDR3: TGTGCCAGCAGCTTCGGGGGTACTGAAGCTTTCTTT. Translation: CASSFGGTEAFF.

This clonotype was seen more than once but under ten times. The chain carries TRBV10-3 and TRBJ2-1; D could derive from TRBD1 or TRBD2 (5 bases each). V was shortened by 4 bases and J by 10 bases, with 20 bases between the two germline ends. The germline V gene has CDR1 ENHRY and CDR2 SYGVKD. CDR3 length equals 15 residues. CDR3 sequence (DNA): TGTGCCATCAGTGTTGCCGGGGCCGCACAAAGGGAGCAGTTCTTC. It codes for CAISVAGAAQREQFF.

This clonotype has a handful of counts. The CDR3 nucleotides read TGTGCCAGCAGCCAACGGGGAGGTGACACTGAAGCTTTCTTT. Amino acid sequence: CASSQRGGDTEAFF. The chain is built from TRBV3-1 and TRBJ1-1; unclear D gene. Germline CDR1 reads LGHDT; CDR2 reads YNNKEL (reference sequence). The V gene lost 2 bases and the J gene lost 3 bases, with 10 bases spanning the gap. This CDR3 spans 14 amino acids.

This clonotype came up many times. V gene TRBV5-1 combines with J gene TRBJ2-3; TRBD1 aligns across 7 bases. This CDR3 has 14 residues. Per germline, CDR1 SGHRS and CDR2 YFSETQ. The V and J ends lost 6 bases and 1 base, in that order; junction bases with no gene match: 5. The chain's CDR3 is CASNSGQGTDTQYF. For the CDR3, the DNA is TGCGCCAGCAACAGTGGACAGGGCACAGATACGCAGTATTTT.

The chain is built from TRBV7-2 and TRBJ1-1; unclear D gene. Looked up from germline, CDR1 is SGHTA and CDR2 is FQGNSA. V was shortened by 3 bases and J by 4 bases, with 12 bases between the two germline ends. The CDR3 loop spans 14 amino acids. The DNA for the CDR3 is TGTGCCAGCAGCTTCTGGGGTGGCGGCACTGAAGCTTTCTTT. Translation gives CASSFWGGGTEAFF.

This clonotype was found a few times. V gene TRBV20-1 combines with J gene TRBJ2-1; 8 bases agree with TRBD2. The V gene's germline CDR1 is DFQATT and CDR2 SNEGSKA (reference sequence). This CDR3 is built from 15 residues. Trimming removed 0 bases from V and 5 bases from J; junction bases left unmatched: 6. CDR3 sequence reads: CSARETGGRDNEQFF. CDR3 bases: TGCAGTGCTAGAGAGACGGGGGGGAGGGACAATGAGCAGTTCTTC.

The rearrangement uses TRBV9 and TRBJ2-2; tentatively, D is TRBD2 (6 bases). Germline-derived CDR1 and CDR2 are SGDLS and YYNGEE. This CDR3 contains 15 residues. The V end lost 0 bases, the J end lost 4 bases, and 10 bases lay between the germline ends. For the CDR3, the DNA is TGTGCCAGCAGCGTAGGGATGGAGGGCACCGGGGAGCTGTTTTTT. This translates into CASSVGMEGTGELFF.

This clonotype has ten or more counts. V usage is TRBV7-2 and J usage is TRBJ2-5, with a weak D call TRBD2 (5 bases). CDR1 and CDR2 (germline): SGHTA, FQGNSA. The length of the CDR3 is 14 residues. Trimming removed 2 bases from V and 4 bases from J, with 11 bases in between. CDR3 nucleotides: TGTGCCAGCAGCTTACCGGGGTTTCGAGAGACCCAGTACTTC. Its translation: CASSLPGFRETQYF.

This clonotype was detected ten times or more. The gene calls are TRBV25-1 and TRBJ1-1, with 8 bases fitting TRBD1. Per germline, CDR1 MGHDK and CDR2 SYGVNS. V lost 8 bases to trimming and J lost 1 base; unmatched junction nucleotides: 6. The CDR3 loop spans 14 amino acids. For the CDR3, the DNA is TGTGCCAGCCGCAGACAGGGGCCGAACACTGAAGCTTTCTTT. It codes for CASRRQGPNTEAFF.

This clonotype has just a few counts. The rearrangement links TRBV5-6 to TRBJ2-7; D possibly corresponds to TRBD1 (5 bases). In germline, CDR1 is SGHDT, CDR2 YYEEEE. The CDR3 consists of 12 residues. The ends were cut back, 4 bases at V and 5 bases at J, with 10 bases in the middle. The CDR3 loop is CASSRQTHEQYF. DNA of the CDR3: TGTGCCAGCAGCAGACAGACTCACGAGCAGTACTTC.

There are many counts of this clonotype. The CDR3 spells CASSEQGGYTF. CDR3 nucleotides: TGTGCCAGCAGTGAACAAGGAGGCTACACCTTC. The chain combines TRBV25-1 with TRBJ1-2, with D unclear. Germline CDR1 is MGHDK and CDR2 is SYGVNS. V was clipped by 2 bases and J by 8 bases, with 6 bases between them. The CDR3 runs to 11 residues.

This chain joins TRBV7-2 and TRBJ1-6; 8 bases agree with TRBD1. Germline V gene lookup returns CDR1 SGHTA and CDR2 FQGNSA. The CDR3 has 14 residues. Trimming removed 7 bases from V and 7 bases from J; junction bases left unmatched: 6. The CDR3 coding sequence is TGTGCCAGCACCTGGACAGGGCGGAATTCACCCCTCCACTTT. It encodes CASTWTGRNSPLHF.

This chain connects TRBV7-9 to TRBJ1-2, with D tentatively TRBD1 (5 bases). This CDR3 has 11 residues. Germline V lookup: CDR1 SEHNR, CDR2 FQNEAQ (reference sequence). Trimming shortened V by 5 bases and J by 8 bases, and 9 bases separated the two germline ends. The CDR3 bases are TGTGCCAGCAGCCGGAACAGGGGCTACACCTTC. Encoded protein: CASSRNRGYTF.

This clonotype has more than one count but fewer than ten. The V gene is TRBV6-5, the J gene TRBJ2-5, with D perhaps given as TRBD1 or TRBD2 (5 bases each). The V gene lost 0 bases and the J gene lost 5 bases, with 13 bases spanning the gap. Germline V gene sequence: CDR1 MNHEY, CDR2 SVGAGI. The CDR3 spans 15 residues. CDR3 region: CASSYSGAGGETQYF. CDR3 nucleotides: TGTGCCAGCAGTTACTCAGGGGCGGGTGGGGAGACCCAGTACTTC.